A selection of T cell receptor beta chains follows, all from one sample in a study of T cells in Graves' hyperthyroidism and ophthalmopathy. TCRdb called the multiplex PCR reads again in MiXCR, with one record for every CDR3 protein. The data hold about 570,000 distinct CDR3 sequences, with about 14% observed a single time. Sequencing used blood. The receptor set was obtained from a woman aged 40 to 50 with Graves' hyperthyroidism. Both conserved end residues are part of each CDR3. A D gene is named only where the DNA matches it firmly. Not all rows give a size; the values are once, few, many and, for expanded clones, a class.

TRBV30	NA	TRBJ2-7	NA	TGTGCCTGGAGGGAGACAAAACCCCACGAGCAGTACTTC	CAWRETKPHEQYF
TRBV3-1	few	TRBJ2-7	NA	TGTGCCAGCAGCCAAGAGAGTGGATGGGGAGCTACGGAGCAGTACTTC	CASSQESGWGATEQYF
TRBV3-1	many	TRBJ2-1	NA	TGTGCCAGCAGCCAAGTCGCGGCCGGAGGCTACAATGAGCAGTTCTTC	CASSQVAAGGYNEQFF
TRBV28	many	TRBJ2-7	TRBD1	TGTGCCAGCAGACCCCCCGACAGGGGTGTTGGCGAGCAGTACTTC	CASRPPDRGVGEQYF
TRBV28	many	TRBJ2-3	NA	TGTGCCAGCAGTTTAGGGCCCGCAGATACGCAGTATTTT	CASSLGPADTQYF
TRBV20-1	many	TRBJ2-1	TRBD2	TGCAGTGCTAGTGCGTCTAGCGGGAACAATGAGCAGTTCTTC	CSASASSGNNEQFF
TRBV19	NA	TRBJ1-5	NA	TGTGCCAGTAGCCCGAGGGTGGAGATAAATCAGCCCCAGCATTTT	CASSPRVEINQPQHF
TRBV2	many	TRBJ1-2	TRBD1	TGTGCCAGCGACAGGGAGGGATATGGCTACACCTTC	CASDREGYGYTF
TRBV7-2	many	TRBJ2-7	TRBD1	TGTGCCAGCAGCTTAGGACGTCGGACAGGGGGCTACGAGCAGTACTTC	CASSLGRRTGGYEQYF
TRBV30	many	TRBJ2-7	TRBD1	TGTGCCTGGACAGCCGGGACAGGGACCTACGAGCAGTACTTC	CAWTAGTGTYEQYF
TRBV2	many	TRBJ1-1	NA	TGTGCCAGCAGTGGTCGGGAAAACACTGAAGCTTTCTTT	CASSGRENTEAFF
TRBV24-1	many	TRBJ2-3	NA	TGTGCCACCAGTGACCCACGACCGGGACAAAAAACTAGCACAGATACGCAGTATTTT	CATSDPRPGQKTSTDTQYF
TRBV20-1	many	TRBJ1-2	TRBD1	TGCAGTGCTAGACGGACAGGAGGCTACTATGGCTACACCTTC	CSARRTGGYYGYTF
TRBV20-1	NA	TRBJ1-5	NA	TGCAGTGTAAAAGTGGGGGAAGATAGCAATCAGCCCCAGCATTTT	CSVKVGEDSNQPQHF
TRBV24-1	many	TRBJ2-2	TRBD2	TGTGCCACCAGTGACCGGGGACTAGCGGGTTTTCACGGGGACGGGGAGCTGTTTTTT	CATSDRGLAGFHGDGELFF
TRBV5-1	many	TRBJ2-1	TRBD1	TGCGCCAGCAGCCCGGGACAGGGGTTTTACAATGAGCAGTTCTTC	CASSPGQGFYNEQFF
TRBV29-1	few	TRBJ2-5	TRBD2	TGCAGCGTTGAAAGCGGGGTTCGGAGGGTCGGAGAGACCCAGTACTTC	CSVESGVRRVGETQYF
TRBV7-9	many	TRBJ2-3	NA	TGTGCCAGCAGCTTAGAGGACACCCCCACAGATACGCAGTATTTT	CASSLEDTPTDTQYF
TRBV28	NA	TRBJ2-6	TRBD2	TGTGCCAGCAGGGGGTTAGCGGGAAGGTCTGGGGCCAACGTCCTGACTTTC	CASRGLAGRSGANVLTF
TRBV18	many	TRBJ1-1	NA	TGTGCCAGCTCACCCCCGACGGGGACCAACACTGAAGCTTTCTTT	CASSPPTGTNTEAFF
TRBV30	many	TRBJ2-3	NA	TGTGCCTGGAGTACTCGTAGGGACAACGTGCAAGATACGCAGTATTTT	CAWSTRRDNVQDTQYF
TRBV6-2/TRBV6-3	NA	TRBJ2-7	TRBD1	TGTGCCAGCAGTTACGTCGACAGGGACGAGCAGTACTTC	CASSYVDRDEQYF
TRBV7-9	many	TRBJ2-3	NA	TGTGCCAGCAGCCCAGACAGATCTAGCACAGATACGCAGTATTTT	CASSPDRSSTDTQYF
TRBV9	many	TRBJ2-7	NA	TGTGCCAGCAGCGCCCGTGACTGGGGTTACGAGCAGTACTTC	CASSARDWGYEQYF
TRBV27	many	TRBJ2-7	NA	TGTGCCAGCAGTTTCGGACTGGACTCCTACGAGCAGTACTTC	CASSFGLDSYEQYF
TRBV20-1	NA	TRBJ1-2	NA	TGCAGTGCTAGAGATGTGGGTCAGAGCTATGGCTACACCTTC	CSARDVGQSYGYTF
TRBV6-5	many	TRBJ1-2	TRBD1	TGTGCCAGCAGTTACTCGAGGGAGCGTGGGACAGTCACTAACTATGGCTACACCTTC	CASSYSRERGTVTNYGYTF
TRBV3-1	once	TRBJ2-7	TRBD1	TGTGCCAGCAGCCGTCGGACAGGAGCTACCTACGAGCAGTACTTC	CASSRRTGATYEQYF
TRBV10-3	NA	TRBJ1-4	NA	TGTGCCACCGAGACAGCTCCGGGTAACAAACTGTTTTTT	CATETAPGNKLFF
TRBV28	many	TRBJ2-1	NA	TGTGCCAGCAGTTCTGGCGGGACGGCCTCCTACAATGAGCAGTTCTTC	CASSSGGTASYNEQFF
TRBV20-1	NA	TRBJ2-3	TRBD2	TGCAGTGCTTATATAGCGGGAATTGAGACAGATACGCAGTATTTT	CSAYIAGIETDTQYF
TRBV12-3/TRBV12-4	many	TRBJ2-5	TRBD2	TGTGCCAGCAGTTGGGCGGGGGGGAAAGAGACCCAGTACTTC	CASSWAGGKETQYF
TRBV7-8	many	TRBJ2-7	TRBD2	TGTGCCAGCAGCTCAGTAGCGGGAAACAGGGCTAACGAGCAGTACTTC	CASSSVAGNRANEQYF
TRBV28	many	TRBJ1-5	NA	TGTGCCACCAACGTACGGGGTAGGAGCAATCAGCCCCAGCATTTT	CATNVRGRSNQPQHF
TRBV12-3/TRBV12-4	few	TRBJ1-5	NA	TGTGCCAGCAGTTTAGGGCGCTACAATCAGCCCCAGCATTTT	CASSLGRYNQPQHF
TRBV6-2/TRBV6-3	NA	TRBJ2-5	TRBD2	TGTGCCAGCAGCCCTCCGGGACTAGCGGGATCCGGGGCCCAGTACTTC	CASSPPGLAGSGAQYF
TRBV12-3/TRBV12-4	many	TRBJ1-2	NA	TGTGCCAGCAGTTTAGGTATCGTCTATGGCTACACCTTC	CASSLGIVYGYTF
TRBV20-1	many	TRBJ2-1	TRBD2	TGCAGTGCTAGACGCCCCGGGACTAGCGGTTACAATGAGCAGTTCTTC	CSARRPGTSGYNEQFF
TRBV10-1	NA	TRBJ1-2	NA	TGCGCCAGCAGCCAGGACAGAACCTATGGCTACACCTTC	CASSQDRTYGYTF
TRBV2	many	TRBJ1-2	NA	TGTGCCAGCAGTGGGACAGCTAACTATGGCTACACCTTC	CASSGTANYGYTF
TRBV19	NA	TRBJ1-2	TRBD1	TGTGCCAGTAGCCTTGGACAGGGAGGACTTGGCTACACCTTC	CASSLGQGGLGYTF
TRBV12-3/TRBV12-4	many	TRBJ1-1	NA	TGTGCCAGCAGCGGGACATGGACTGAAGCTTTCTTT	CASSGTWTEAFF
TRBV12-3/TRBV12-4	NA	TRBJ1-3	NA	TGTGCCAGCAGCTCGGCGGTCTCTGGAAACACCATATATTTT	CASSSAVSGNTIYF